The 20 T cell receptor beta chains below come from one sample, sequenced in a study of T cells after yellow fever vaccination. Via MiXCR, TCRdb re-called the 5' RACE reads, giving one row per CDR3 protein. This sample has about 10,000 distinct CDR3 sequences, with roughly 4.8% found just once. The sample in question was PBMCs, either bulk or a sorted T-cell subset (CD4+, CD8+, memory, or dextramer-sorted; not recorded which), obtained around 15 days after the first yellow fever vaccination. All receptors come from a man aged 18 to 29 who received the YFV17D yellow fever vaccine.

This clonotype has ten or more counts. This sequence joins TRBV19 and TRBJ1-6, with unresolved D. The CDR3 loop spans 14 amino acids. Trimming stripped 3 bases from V and 8 bases from J, with 11 bases between. Germline assignment: CDR1 LNHDA and CDR2 SQIVND (reference sequence). CDR3 amino acids: CASSINPGYSPLHF. The CDR3 nucleotides are TGTGCCAGTAGTATTAACCCGGGCTATTCACCCCTCCACTTT.

In its sample, this clonotype is medium-sized. V gene TRBV5-1 combines with J gene TRBJ2-1; D possibly corresponds to TRBD2 (6 bases). The V end lost 7 bases, the J end lost 7 bases, and 21 bases lay between the germline ends. The CDR3 covers 15 residues. Germline assignment: CDR1 SGHRS and CDR2 YFSETQ. DNA for the CDR3: TGCGCCAGCCAAGGGGCCGCGGGGATGGGGAATGAGCAGTTCTTC. As protein: CASQGAAGMGNEQFF. Based on the CDR3 plus reference TRBV5-1 and TRBJ2-1, the full variable domain is KAGVTQTPRYLIKTRGQQVTLSCSPISGHRSVSWYQQTPGQGLQFLFEYFSETQRNKGNFPGRFSGRQFSNSRSEMNVSTLELGDSALYLCASQGAAGMGNEQFFGPGTRLTVL.

Within the sample, this clonotype is medium-sized. The CDR3 coding sequence is TGTGCCAGCAGCTTGTATTGGAATCAGCCCCAGCATTTT. Protein sequence: CASSLYWNQPQHF. This sequence joins TRBV5-5 and TRBJ1-5; D ambiguous. Trimming took off 1 base at V and 4 bases at J, with 6 bases between the two ends. The germline gives CDR1 SGHKS, CDR2 YYEKEE (reference sequence). CDR3 length: 13 residues.

By share of the sample, this clonotype is medium-sized. The genes are TRBV29-1 and TRBJ2-1; no clear D gene. V was cut by 7 bases and J by 3 bases, with 13 bases left in between. CDR1 and CDR2 from the germline V gene are SQVTM and ANQGSEA. The CDR3 loop spans 13 amino acids. The CDR3 loop is CSASPASYNEQFF. As DNA, the CDR3 is TGCAGCGCTTCCCCCGCCAGCTACAATGAGCAGTTCTTC.

This clonotype was recorded many times. This rearrangement joins TRBV18 to TRBJ1-1; a possible D gene is TRBD1 (6 bases). The V and J ends lost 3 bases and 0 bases respectively, with 17 bases between them. The CDR3 is made up of 17 amino acids. Germline CDR1 KGHSH, CDR2 LQKENI. CDR3 coding DNA: TGTGCCAGCTCACCTCGGGGGGCTAACCCCATGAACACTGAAGCTTTCTTT. Protein product: CASSPRGANPMNTEAFF. The variable domain in full, completed from reference TRBV18 and TRBJ1-1, reads NAGVMQNPRHLVRRRGQEARLRCSPMKGHSHVYWYRQLPEEGLKFMVYLQKENIIDESGMPKERFSAEFPKEGPSILRIQQVVRGDSAAYFCASSPRGANPMNTEAFFGQGTRLTVV.

This clonotype is classed as medium-sized. The rearrangement joins TRBV4-2 to TRBJ2-7; no definite D call. From germline, CDR1 is LGHNA and CDR2 YNFKEQ. Trimming removed 0 bases at V and 3 bases at J, with 6 bases between. The CDR3 totals 13 residues. CDR3 bases: TGTGCCAGCAGCCAAGATACGCTCTACGAGCAGTACTTC. It is translated as CASSQDTLYEQYF.

V and J are TRBV20-1 and TRBJ1-2; D call uncertain. Germline V gene lookup returns CDR1 DFQATT and CDR2 SNEGSKA (reference sequence). This CDR3 has 14 amino acids. V was shortened by 4 bases and J by 0 bases, with 12 bases between the two germline ends. The CDR3 DNA reads TGCAGTGCTAATCCCCGGGCCACTAACTATGGCTACACCTTC. This gives the protein CSANPRATNYGYTF.

This clonotype is judged medium-sized. V gene TRBV19 combines with J gene TRBJ2-7; 8 bases are shared with TRBD1. Germline trimming cut 5 bases from V and 5 bases from J; bases unmatched to any gene: 5. The CDR3 length is 13 residues. In germline, CDR1 is LNHDA, CDR2 SQIVND (reference sequence). The CDR3, as DNA: TGTGCCAGTAGTCGGGACAGGAGTAACGAGCAGTACTTC. Protein sequence: CASSRDRSNEQYF.

This clonotype was observed many times. V and J are TRBV7-2 and TRBJ1-6, with 7 bases matching TRBD1. Germline CDR1 and CDR2: SGHTA and FQGNSA. The CDR3 has 14 residues. V trimming: 5 bases; J trimming: 6 bases; junction bases outside the gene matches: 4. The CDR3 here is CASSPGQSNSPLHF. DNA for the CDR3: TGTGCCAGCAGCCCGGGACAGAGTAATTCACCCCTCCACTTT.

This clonotype was detected many times. The chain links TRBV6-4 to TRBJ2-7, with a possible D match to TRBD2 (6 bases). Germline V gives CDR1 MRHNA, CDR2 SNTAGT. The CDR3 runs to 12 residues. V was clipped by 9 bases and J by 8 bases, with 17 bases between them. In DNA, the CDR3 is TGTGCCAGTAGCGGTTCCTACGAGAAGCAGTACGTC. Translation gives CASSGSYEKQYV.

This clonotype qualifies as medium-sized. J is TRBJ2-1 and V is TRBV4-3, with 13 bases fitting TRBD2. The CDR3 is made up of 15 amino acids. Germline V CDR1 and CDR2: LGHNA, YSLEER. V was clipped by 1 base and J by 9 bases; unmatched bases: 3. For the CDR3, the DNA is TGCGCCAGCAGCCAAGTACTAGCGGGGGGGGGTGAGCAGTTCTTC. Translated, it gives CASSQVLAGGGEQFF.

Within the sample, this clonotype is medium-sized (0.01 to 0.1%). V is TRBV18 and J is TRBJ1-3; TRBD1 is a possible D gene (6 bases). This CDR3 contains 14 residues. V was pared by 3 bases and J by 4 bases, with 10 bases between. Germline CDR1 is KGHSH and CDR2 is LQKENI. The CDR3 DNA reads as TGTGCCAGCTCACCGGACAGTGCCGGAAACACCATATATTTT. It specifies CASSPDSAGNTIYF.

By proportion, this clonotype is medium-sized. The CDR3 DNA follows: TGCGCCAGCAGCTTGGGCTACGGAGGGAACGAGCAGTACTTC. It yields the protein CASSLGYGGNEQYF. V usage is TRBV5-1 and J usage is TRBJ2-7; weak D call: TRBD2 (6 bases). CDR3 length: 14 amino acids. Germline assignment: CDR1 SGHRS and CDR2 YFSETQ. V lost 0 bases and J 5 bases, leaving 12 bases between the germline ends.

This clonotype is classed as medium-sized. The V gene is TRBV7-3, the J gene TRBJ2-2, with 7 bases identical to TRBD2. Trimming took 5 bases from V and 4 from J; bases not matched to a gene: 10. The CDR3 consists of 16 residues. Germline V gene data show CDR1 as SGHTA and CDR2 as FQGTGA. As DNA, the CDR3 is TGTGCCAGCAGCCCTGGGAGGGCCTCGGGCACCGGGGAGCTGTTTTTT. Protein product: CASSPGRASGTGELFF.

This clonotype ranks as medium-sized. The chain joins TRBV6-5 to TRBJ1-4; D is unclear. The CDR3 runs 14 residues. V was cut by 2 bases and J by 7 bases, with 11 bases left in between. CDR1 is MNHEY and CDR2 is SVGAGI in the germline V gene. Written as DNA, the CDR3 is TGTGCCAGCAGTTACCCCGGGGTAACTGAAAAACTGTTTTTT. Its protein product is CASSYPGVTEKLFF.

This clonotype was recorded at least ten times. In nucleotides, the CDR3 is TGCGCCAGCAGCCCCAGGACGGGTGGTACTGAAGCTTTCTTT. This gives the protein CASSPRTGGTEAFF. This chain joins TRBV5-1 and TRBJ1-1; D is uncertain. Germline lookup yields CDR1 SGHRS and CDR2 YFSETQ. V lost 4 bases and J lost 5, with 15 bases in between. The CDR3 spans 14 residues.

This clonotype was detected ten times or more. V gene TRBV3-1 combines with J gene TRBJ2-7; no definite D call. CDR3 length: 13 residues. CDR1 is LGHDT, CDR2 YNNKEL, per germline (reference sequence). Deletions cut 0 bases from V and 3 bases from J, with 6 bases between. CDR3: CASSQDGDYEQYV. The CDR3 nucleotides are TGTGCCAGCAGCCAAGACGGAGACTACGAGCAGTACGTC.

In this sample, this clonotype is medium-sized. The chain joins TRBV29-1 to TRBJ2-5; 11 bases agree with TRBD1. Per germline, CDR1 SQVTM and CDR2 ANQGSEA. CDR3 length: 15 amino acids. V was pared by 2 bases and J by 5 bases, with 7 bases of the junction left unmatched. CDR3 nucleotides: TGCAGCGTTGAATTAGGACAGGGGGCGAGGGAGACCCAGTACTTC. It yields the protein CSVELGQGARETQYF.

This clonotype is medium-sized by share. The rearrangement links TRBV20-1 to TRBJ1-6; 9 bases align to TRBD1. CDR1 and CDR2 (germline): DFQATT, SNEGSKA (reference sequence). The CDR3 is 13 amino acids. V was clipped by 6 bases and J by 6 bases; unmatched bases: 3. The CDR3 bases are TGCAGTGCGCCGGACAGGGGTAATTCACCCCTCCACTTT. This gives the protein CSAPDRGNSPLHF.

This clonotype appeared many times. This chain links TRBV5-6 with TRBJ1-2, with D possibly TRBD1 on 5 matching bases. This CDR3 has 16 amino acids. V lost 0 bases to trimming and J lost 5 bases, with 17 bases between them. CDR1 and CDR2 (germline): SGHDT, YYEEEE. The CDR3 sequence is CASSLALGLTRYGYTF. DNA of the CDR3: TGTGCCAGCAGCTTGGCCCTGGGACTAACTAGGTATGGCTACACCTTC.